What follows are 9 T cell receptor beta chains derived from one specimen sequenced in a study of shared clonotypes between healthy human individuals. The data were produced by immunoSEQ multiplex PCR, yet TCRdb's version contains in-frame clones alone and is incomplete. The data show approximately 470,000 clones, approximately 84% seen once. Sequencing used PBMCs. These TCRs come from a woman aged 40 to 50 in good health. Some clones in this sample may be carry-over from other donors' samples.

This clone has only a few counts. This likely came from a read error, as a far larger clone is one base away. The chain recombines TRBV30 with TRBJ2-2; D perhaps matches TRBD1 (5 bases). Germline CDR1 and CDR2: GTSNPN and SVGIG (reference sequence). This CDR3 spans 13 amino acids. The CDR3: CARSIREVGELFF. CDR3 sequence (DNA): TGTGCCCGGAGTATCAGGGAAGTGGGGGAGCTGTTTTTT. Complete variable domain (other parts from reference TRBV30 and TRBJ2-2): SQTIHQWPATLVQPVGSPLSLECTVEGTSNPNLYWYRQAAGRGLQLLFYSVGIGQISSEVPQNLSASRPQDRQFILSSKKLLLSDSGFYLCARSIREVGELFFGEGSRLTVL.

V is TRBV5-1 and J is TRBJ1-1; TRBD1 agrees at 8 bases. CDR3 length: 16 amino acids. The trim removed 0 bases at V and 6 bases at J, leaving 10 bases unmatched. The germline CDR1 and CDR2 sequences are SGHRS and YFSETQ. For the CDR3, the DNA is TGCGCCAGCAGCTTGGCAGGGGGCGCAGGGAGAGCTGAAGCTTTCTTT. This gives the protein CASSLAGGAGRAEAFF.

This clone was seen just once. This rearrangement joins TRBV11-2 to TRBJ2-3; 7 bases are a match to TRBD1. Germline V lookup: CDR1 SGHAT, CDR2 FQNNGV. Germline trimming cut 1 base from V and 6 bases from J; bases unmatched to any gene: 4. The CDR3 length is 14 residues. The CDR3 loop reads CASSLGGGRDTQYF. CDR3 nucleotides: TGTGCCAGCAGCTTAGGAGGGGGCAGGGATACGCAGTATTTT.

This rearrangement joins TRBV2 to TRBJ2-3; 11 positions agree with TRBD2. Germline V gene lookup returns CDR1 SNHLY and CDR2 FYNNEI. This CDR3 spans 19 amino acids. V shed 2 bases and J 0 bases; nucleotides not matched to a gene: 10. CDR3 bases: TGTGCCAGCAGTGAATTGGGGACTAGCGGTACCGTTAGCACAGATACGCAGTATTTT. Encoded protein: CASSELGTSGTVSTDTQYF.

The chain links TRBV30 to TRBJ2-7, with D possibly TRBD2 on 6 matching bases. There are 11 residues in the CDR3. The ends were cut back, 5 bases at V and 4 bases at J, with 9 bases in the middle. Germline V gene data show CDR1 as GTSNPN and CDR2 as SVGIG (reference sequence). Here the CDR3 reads CAWGDLYEQYF. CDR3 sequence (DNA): TGTGCCTGGGGGGACTTGTACGAGCAGTACTTC.

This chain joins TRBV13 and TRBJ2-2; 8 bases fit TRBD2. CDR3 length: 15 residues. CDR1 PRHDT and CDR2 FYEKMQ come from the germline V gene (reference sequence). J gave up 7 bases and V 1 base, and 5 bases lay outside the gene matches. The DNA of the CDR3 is TGTGCCAGCAGCTTAGTACGGGAGGGCGTCGGGGAGCTGTTTTTT. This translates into CASSLVREGVGELFF. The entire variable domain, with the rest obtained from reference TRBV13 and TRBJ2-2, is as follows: AAGVIQSPRHLIKEKRETATLKCYPIPRHDTVYWYQQGPGQDPQFLISFYEKMQSDKGSIPDRFSAQQFSDYHSELNMSSLELGDSALYFCASSLVREGVGELFFGEGSRLTVL.

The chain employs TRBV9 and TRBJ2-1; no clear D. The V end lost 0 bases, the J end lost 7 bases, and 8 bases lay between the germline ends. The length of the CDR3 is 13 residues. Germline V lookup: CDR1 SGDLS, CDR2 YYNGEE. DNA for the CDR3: TGTGCCAGCAGCGTAGAAGCTCGGAATGAGCAGTTCTTC. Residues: CASSVEARNEQFF.

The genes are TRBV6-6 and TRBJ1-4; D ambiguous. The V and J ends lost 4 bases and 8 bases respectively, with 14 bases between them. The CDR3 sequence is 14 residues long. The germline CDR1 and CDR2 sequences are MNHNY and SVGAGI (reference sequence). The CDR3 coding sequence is TGTGCCAGCAGTTTGTCCGTTGCTTCGGAAAAACTGTTTTTT. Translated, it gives CASSLSVASEKLFF.

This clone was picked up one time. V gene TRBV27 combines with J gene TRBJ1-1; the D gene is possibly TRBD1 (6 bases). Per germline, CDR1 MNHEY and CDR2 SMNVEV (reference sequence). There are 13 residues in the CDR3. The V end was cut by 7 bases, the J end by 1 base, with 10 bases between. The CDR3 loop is CASKRGANTEAFF. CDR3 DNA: TGTGCCAGCAAGCGGGGGGCGAACACTGAAGCTTTCTTT.